This TCR beta chain was identified in a study of blood T cell repertoires in COVID-19 (TCRdb year 2020). Background on the whole study: The collaborator samples originated in the United States, Italy and Spain and spanned the acute and convalescent phases of COVID-19. The prospective study material was composed of cDNA or gDNA derived from T cells, B-cell-depleted T cells, or PBMCs. The repertoires were made available in a free public database intended to serve as a resource for research on the immune response to SARS-CoV-2. Where available, HLA class I and class II types were obtained from metadata supplied by the sample provider rather than from assay-based typing. The sample metadata nearly always contained a de-identified subject ID, COVID-19 status, age in years and sex. The samples were drawn from the first 160 participants of the ongoing ImmuneRACE study and from about 1,200 subjects provided by 6 global collaborators. Subjects who had been exposed to COVID-19, were actively infected with it, or had recovered from it provided the deeply sampled blood TCRbeta repertoires that made up the dataset.

General findings and caveats noted by the study authors: The quantity of clinical and demographic metadata differed by source and by participant and was supplied without curation.

Turning to this clone: Its antigen has not been determined. Base qualities are not provided; no much larger clone lies one nucleotide away.

The immunoSEQ Assay, a bias-controlled multiplex PCR, was used to amplify TCRbeta CDR3 regions from genomic DNA. The published analysis was carried out like this. Nucleated cell counts per sample were estimated from amplification of reference gene primers within the assay. Sequence reads were collapsed and filtered to measure the absolute abundance of every unique TCRbeta CDR3 rearrangement. For each sample, productive Simpson clonality was calculated by taking the square root of Simpson's diversity index across productive rearrangements. TCRdb retrieved this table from immuneACCESS and kept in-frame rearrangements only. Not all clones are present; in checked studies, unresolved V genes account for under half, and no reason is known for the remainder. V, J and clone size reflect that table, while D and trimming were determined from the DNA. The sample table records some 48,000 clones; about 88% of these occur just once. Of the sample, 2.5% to 3% falls within the top ten clones.

Whole blood was collected in K2EDTA tubes by collaborating institutions according to the institutions' own protocols. For TCRbeta analysis, collaborators shipped samples as frozen whole blood, isolated PBMCs, or DNA extracted from either of those sample types. V is shortened by 4 bases, J by 7 bases, and the region joining them spans 9 bases. The CDR3 contains 11 residues, cysteine and phenylalanine counted. Only CDR3 DNA is held: 33 bases, read in frame from base 1. The germline V gene (reference sequence) provides CDR1 SGHNT and CDR2 YYREEE. The sequenced material came from peripheral blood. This sequence originates from a man between 50 and 59 years old with acute or convalescent COVID-19. The rearrangement joined TRBV5-4 to TRBJ2-7; the D gene remains uncertain. The CDR3 protein sequence reads: CASSLSREQYF. The DNA reads TGTGCCAGCAGCCTTAGTCGGGAGCAGTACTTC.